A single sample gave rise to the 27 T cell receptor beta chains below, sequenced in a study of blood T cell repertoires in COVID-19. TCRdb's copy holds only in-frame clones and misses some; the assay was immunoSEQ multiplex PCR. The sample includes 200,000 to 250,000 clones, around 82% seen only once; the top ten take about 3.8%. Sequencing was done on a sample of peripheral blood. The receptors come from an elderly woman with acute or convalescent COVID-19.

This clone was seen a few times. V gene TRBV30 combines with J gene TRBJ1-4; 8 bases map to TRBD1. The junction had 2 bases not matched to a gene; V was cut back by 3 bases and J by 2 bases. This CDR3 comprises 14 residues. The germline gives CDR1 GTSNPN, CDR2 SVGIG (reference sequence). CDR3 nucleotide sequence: TGTGCCTGGAGAAACAGGGGGACTAATGAAAAACTGTTTTTT. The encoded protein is CAWRNRGTNEKLFF.

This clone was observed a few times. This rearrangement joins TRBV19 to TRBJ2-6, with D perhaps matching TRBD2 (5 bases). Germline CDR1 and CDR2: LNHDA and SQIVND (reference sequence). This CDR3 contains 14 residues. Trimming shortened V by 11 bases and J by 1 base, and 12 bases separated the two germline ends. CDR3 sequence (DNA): TGTGCCTCTTACACGGGGTCTGGGGCCAACGTCCTGACTTTC. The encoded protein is CASYTGSGANVLTF.

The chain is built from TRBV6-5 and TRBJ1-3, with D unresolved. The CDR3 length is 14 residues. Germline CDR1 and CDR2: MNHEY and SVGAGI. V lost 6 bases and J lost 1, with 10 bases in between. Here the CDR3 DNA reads TGTGCCAGCAGAAAAGACAAATCTGGAAACACCATATATTTT. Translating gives CASRKDKSGNTIYF.

The CDR3 DNA reads TGTGCCAGCAGCATTTGGGACAGGACATTGGGCACAGATACGCAGTATTTT. Translation gives CASSIWDRTLGTDTQYF. The V call is TRBV7-8, the J call TRBJ2-3; 8 bases match TRBD1. The CDR3 extends over 17 amino acids. With 5 bases clipped from V and 1 base from J, the junction kept 11 bases outside the gene matches. Per the germline V gene, CDR1 is SGHVS and CDR2 is FQNEAQ.

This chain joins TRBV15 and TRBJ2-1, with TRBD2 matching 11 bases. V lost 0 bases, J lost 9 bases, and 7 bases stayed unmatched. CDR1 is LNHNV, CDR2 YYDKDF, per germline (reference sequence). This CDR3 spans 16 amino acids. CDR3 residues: CATSRELAGGRGEQFF. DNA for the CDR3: TGTGCCACCAGCAGAGAATTAGCGGGGGGGCGTGGTGAGCAGTTCTTC.

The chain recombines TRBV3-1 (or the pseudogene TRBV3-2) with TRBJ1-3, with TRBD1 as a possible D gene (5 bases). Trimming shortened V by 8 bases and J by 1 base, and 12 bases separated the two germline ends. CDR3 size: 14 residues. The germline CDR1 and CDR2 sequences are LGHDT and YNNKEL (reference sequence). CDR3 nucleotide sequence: TGTGCCAGCGGACAACAGTTTTCTGGAAACACCATATATTTT. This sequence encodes CASGQQFSGNTIYF.

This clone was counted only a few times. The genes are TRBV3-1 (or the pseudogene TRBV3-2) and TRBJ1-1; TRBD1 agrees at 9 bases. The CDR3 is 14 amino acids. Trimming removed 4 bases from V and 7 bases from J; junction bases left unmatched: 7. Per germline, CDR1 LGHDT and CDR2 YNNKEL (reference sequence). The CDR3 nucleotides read TGTGCCAGCAGCCTTGGGATGACAGGGGGTGAAGCTTTCTTT. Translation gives CASSLGMTGGEAFF.

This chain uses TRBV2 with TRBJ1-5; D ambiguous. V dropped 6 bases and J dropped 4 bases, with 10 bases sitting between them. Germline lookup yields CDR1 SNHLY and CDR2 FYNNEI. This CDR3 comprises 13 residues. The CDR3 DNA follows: TGTGCCAGCAGCCCACAGAAAAATCAGCCCCAGCATTTT. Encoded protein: CASSPQKNQPQHF.

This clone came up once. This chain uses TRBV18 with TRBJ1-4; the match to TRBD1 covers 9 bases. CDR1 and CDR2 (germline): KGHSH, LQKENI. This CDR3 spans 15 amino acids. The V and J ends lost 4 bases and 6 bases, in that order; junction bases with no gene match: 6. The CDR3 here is CASSLGQGPDEKLFF. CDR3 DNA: TGTGCCAGCTCACTTGGACAGGGGCCGGATGAAAAACTGTTTTTT.

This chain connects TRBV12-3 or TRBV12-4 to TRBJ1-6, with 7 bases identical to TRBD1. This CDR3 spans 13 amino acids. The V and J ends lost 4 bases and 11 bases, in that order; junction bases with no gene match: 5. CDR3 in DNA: TGTGCCAGCAGTTCAACAGGGGCTACACCCCTCCACTTT. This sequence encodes CASSSTGATPLHF.

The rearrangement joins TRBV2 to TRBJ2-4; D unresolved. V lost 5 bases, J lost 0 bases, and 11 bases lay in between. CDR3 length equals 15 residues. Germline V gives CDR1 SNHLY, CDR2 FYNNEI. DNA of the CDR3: TGTGCCAGCAGTCCTACAGAGATAGCCAAAAACATTCAGTACTTC. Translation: CASSPTEIAKNIQYF.

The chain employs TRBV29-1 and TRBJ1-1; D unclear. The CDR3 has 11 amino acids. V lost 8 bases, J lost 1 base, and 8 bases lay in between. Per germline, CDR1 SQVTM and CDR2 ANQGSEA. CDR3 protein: CSSRQNTEAFF. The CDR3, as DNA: TGCAGCTCCCGACAGAACACTGAAGCTTTCTTT.

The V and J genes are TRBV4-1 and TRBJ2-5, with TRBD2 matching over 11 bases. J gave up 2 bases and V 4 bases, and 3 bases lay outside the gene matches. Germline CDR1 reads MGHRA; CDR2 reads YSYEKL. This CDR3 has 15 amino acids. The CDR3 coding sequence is TGCGCCAGCAGCCTTGGGACTAGCGGACAAGAGACCCAGTACTTC. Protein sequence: CASSLGTSGQETQYF.

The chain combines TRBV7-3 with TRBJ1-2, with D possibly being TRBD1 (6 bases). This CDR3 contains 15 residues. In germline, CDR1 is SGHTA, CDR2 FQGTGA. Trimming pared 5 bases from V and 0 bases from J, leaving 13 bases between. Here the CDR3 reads CASSQGPPANYGYTF. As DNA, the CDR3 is TGTGCCAGCAGCCAGGGGCCGCCTGCTAACTATGGCTACACCTTC.

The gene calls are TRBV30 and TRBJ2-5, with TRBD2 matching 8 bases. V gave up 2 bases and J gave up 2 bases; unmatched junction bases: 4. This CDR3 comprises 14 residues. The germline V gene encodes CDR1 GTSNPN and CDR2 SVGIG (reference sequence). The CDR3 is CAWSLGGGQETQYF. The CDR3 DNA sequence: TGTGCCTGGAGTCTTGGCGGGGGGCAAGAGACCCAGTACTTC.

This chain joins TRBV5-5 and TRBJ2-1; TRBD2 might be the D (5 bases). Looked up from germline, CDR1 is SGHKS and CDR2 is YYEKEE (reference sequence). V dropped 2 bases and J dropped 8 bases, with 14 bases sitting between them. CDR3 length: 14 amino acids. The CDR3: CASSFVTEADEQFF. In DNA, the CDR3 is TGTGCCAGCAGCTTTGTTACAGAAGCGGATGAGCAGTTCTTC.

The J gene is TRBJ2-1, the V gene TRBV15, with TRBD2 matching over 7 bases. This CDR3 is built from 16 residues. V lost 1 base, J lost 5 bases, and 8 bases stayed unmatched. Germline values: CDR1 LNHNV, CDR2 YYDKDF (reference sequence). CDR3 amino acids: CATSRAHSGPNNEQFF. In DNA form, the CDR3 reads TGTGCCACCAGCAGAGCCCATAGCGGGCCGAACAATGAGCAGTTCTTC.

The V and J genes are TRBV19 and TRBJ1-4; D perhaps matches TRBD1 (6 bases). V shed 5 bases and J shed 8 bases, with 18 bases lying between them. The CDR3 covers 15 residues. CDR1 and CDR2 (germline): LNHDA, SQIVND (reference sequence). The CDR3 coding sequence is TGTGCCAGTAGTCCCCCAAGGGGGGGCCGCGAAAAACTGTTTTTT. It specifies CASSPPRGGREKLFF. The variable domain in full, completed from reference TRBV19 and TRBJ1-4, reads DGGITQSPKYLFRKEGQNVTLSCEQNLNHDAMYWYRQDPGQGLRLIYYSQIVNDFQKGDIAEGYSVSREKKESFPLTVTSAQKNPTAFYLCASSPPRGGREKLFFGSGTQLSVL.

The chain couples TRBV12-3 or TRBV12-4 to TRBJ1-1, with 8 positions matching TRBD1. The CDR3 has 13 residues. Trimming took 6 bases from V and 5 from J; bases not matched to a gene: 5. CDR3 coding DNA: TGTGCCAGCAGAGGACAGGGTTTGACTGAAGCTTTCTTT. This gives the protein CASRGQGLTEAFF.

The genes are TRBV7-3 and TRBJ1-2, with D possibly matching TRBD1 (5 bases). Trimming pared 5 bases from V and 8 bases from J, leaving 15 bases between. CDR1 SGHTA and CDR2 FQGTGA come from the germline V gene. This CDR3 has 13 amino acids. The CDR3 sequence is CASSPTGTGGYTF. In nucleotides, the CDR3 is TGTGCCAGCAGCCCTACCGGGACTGGAGGCTACACCTTC.

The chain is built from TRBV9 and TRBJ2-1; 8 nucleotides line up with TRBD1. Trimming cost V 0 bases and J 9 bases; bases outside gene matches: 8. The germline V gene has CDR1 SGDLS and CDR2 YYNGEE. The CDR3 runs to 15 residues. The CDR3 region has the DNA TGTGCCAGCAGCGTAGCGACAGGGGCACCCGGTGAGCAGTTCTTC. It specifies CASSVATGAPGEQFF. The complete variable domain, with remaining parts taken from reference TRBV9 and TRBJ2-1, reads DSGVTQTPKHLITATGQRVTLRCSPRSGDLSVYWYQQSLDQGLQFLIQYYNGEERAKGNILERFSAQQFPDLHSELNLSSLELGDSALYFCASSVATGAPGEQFFGPGTRLTVL.

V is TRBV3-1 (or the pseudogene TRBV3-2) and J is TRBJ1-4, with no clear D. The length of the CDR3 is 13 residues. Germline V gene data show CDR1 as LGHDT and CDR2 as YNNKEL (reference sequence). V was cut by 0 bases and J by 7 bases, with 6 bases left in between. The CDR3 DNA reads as TGTGCCAGCAGCCAAGATGACTCTGAAAAACTGTTTTTT. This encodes CASSQDDSEKLFF.

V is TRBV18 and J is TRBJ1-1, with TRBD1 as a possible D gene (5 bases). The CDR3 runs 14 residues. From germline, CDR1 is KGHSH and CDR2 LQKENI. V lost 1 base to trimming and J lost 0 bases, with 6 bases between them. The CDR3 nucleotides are TGTGCCAGCTCACCACGACAGTTGAACACTGAAGCTTTCTTT. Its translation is CASSPRQLNTEAFF.

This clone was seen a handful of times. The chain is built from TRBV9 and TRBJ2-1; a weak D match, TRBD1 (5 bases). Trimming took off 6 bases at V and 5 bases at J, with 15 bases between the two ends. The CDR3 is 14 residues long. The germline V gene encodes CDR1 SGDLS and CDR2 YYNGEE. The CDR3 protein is CASTLDSRHNEQFF. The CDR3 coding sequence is TGTGCCAGCACGCTCGACAGCCGACACAATGAGCAGTTCTTC.

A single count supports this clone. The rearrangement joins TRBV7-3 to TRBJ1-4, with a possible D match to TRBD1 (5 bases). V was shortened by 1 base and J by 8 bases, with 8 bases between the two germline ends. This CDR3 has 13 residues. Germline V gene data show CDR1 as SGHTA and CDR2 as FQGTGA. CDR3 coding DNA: TGTGCCAGCAGCTTAAGGTCAGGGGAAAAACTGTTTTTT. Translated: CASSLRSGEKLFF.

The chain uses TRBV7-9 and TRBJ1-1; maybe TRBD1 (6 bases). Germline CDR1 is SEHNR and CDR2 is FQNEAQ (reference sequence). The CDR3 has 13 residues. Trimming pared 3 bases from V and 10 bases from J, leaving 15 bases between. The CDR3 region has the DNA TGTGCCAGCAGCTTGGGGGCTTCCGTGGTAGCTTTCTTT. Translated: CASSLGASVVAFF.

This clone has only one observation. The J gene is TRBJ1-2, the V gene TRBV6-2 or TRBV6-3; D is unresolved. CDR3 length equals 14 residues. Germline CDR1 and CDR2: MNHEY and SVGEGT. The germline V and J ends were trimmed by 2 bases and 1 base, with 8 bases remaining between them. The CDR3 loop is CASSYEAVNYGYTF. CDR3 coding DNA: TGTGCCAGCAGTTACGAGGCAGTTAACTATGGCTACACCTTC.